This T cell receptor beta chain was recorded in a study of immune characterization of retroperitoneal liposarcoma. This clonotype is medium-sized (0.01 to 0.1%) in the sample. CDR1 and CDR2 from the germline V gene are SEHNR and FQNEAQ (reference sequence). CDR3 length: 13 residues. In TCRdb, the PCR reads were re-called with MiXCR into one record per CDR3 protein. The table records approximately 9,800 distinct CDR3 sequences, about 27% of them present only once. The V call is TRBV7-9, the J call TRBJ2-1; possibly TRBD1 for D (5 bases). The end of the DNA aligns better with TRBJ2-7, so the J call may be wrong. Sequenced material: tumor tissue. This TCR derives from a female donor with retroperitoneal liposarcoma. CDR3 nucleotide sequence: TGTGCCAGCAGCTTAAAGGGGAAAGCTGAGCAGTACTTC. Amino acid sequence: CASSLKGKAEQYF.